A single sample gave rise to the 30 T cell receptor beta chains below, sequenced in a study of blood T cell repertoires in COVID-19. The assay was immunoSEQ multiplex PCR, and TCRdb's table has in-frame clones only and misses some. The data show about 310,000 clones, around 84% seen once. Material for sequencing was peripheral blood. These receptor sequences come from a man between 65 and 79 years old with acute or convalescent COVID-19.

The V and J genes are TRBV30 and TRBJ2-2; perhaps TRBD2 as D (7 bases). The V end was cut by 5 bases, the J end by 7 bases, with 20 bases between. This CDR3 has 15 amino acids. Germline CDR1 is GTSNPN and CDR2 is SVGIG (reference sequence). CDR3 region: CAWDLSGGAVGELFF. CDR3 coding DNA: TGTGCCTGGGATTTAAGTGGGGGGGCGGTCGGGGAGCTGTTTTTT.

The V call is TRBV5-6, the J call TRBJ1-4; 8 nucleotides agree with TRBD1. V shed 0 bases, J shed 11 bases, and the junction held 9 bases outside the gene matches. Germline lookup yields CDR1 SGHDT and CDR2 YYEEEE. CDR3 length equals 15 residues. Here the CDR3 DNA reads TGTGCCAGCAGCTTGGGGCAGGGGGCTTTTGAGAAACTGTTTTTT. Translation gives CASSLGQGAFEKLFF.

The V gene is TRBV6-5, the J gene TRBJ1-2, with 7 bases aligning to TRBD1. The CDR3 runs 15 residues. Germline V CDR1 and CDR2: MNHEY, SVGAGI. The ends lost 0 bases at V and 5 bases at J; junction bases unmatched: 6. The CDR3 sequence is CASSYSRQGLYGYTF. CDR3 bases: TGTGCCAGCAGTTACTCGAGACAGGGTCTTTATGGCTACACCTTC.

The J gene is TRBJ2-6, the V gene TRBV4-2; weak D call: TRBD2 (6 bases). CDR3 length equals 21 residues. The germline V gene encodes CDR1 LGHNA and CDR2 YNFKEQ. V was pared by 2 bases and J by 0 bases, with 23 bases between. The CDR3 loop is CASSQKASFGGTGSGANVLTF. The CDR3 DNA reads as TGTGCCAGCAGCCAAAAAGCCTCCTTTGGAGGGACGGGCTCTGGGGCCAACGTCCTGACTTTC.

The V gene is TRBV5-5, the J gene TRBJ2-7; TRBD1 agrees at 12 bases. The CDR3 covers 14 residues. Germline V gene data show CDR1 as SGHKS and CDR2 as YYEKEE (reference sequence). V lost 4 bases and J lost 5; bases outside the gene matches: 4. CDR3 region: CASSPGTGGNEQYF. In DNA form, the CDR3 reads TGTGCCAGCAGCCCCGGGACAGGGGGCAACGAGCAGTACTTC. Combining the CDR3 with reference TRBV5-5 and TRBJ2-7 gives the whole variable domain DAGVTQSPTHLIKTRGQQVTLRCSPISGHKSVSWYQQVLGQGPQFIFQYYEKEERGRGNFPDRFSARQFPNYSSELNVNALLLGDSALYLCASSPGTGGNEQYFGPGTRLTVT.

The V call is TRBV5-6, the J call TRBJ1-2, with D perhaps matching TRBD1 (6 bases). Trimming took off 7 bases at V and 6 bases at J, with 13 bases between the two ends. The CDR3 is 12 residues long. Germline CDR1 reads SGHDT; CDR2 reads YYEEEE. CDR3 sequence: CASGRQADGYTF. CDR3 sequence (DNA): TGTGCCAGCGGCCGACAGGCGGATGGCTACACCTTC.

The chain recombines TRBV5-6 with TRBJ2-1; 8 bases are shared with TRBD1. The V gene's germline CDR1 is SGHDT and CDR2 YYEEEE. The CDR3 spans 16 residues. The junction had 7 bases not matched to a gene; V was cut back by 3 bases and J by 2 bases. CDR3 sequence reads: CASSSDRGNAYNEQFF. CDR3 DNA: TGTGCCAGCAGCTCCGACAGGGGAAATGCCTACAATGAGCAGTTCTTC.

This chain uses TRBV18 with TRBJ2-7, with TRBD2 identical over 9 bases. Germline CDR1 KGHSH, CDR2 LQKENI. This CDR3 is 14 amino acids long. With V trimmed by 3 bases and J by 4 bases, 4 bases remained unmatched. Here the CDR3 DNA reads TGTGCCAGCTCACCTAGCGGGGGACTATACGAGCAGTACTTC. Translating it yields CASSPSGGLYEQYF.

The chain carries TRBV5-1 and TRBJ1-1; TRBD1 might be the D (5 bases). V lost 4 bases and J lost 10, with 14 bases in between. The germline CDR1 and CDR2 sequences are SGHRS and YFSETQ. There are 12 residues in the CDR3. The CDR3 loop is CASSLEGEGAFF. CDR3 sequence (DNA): TGCGCCAGCAGCCTGGAAGGGGAAGGAGCTTTCTTT. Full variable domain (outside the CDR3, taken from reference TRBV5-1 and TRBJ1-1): KAGVTQTPRYLIKTRGQQVTLSCSPISGHRSVSWYQQTPGQGLQFLFEYFSETQRNKGNFPGRFSGRQFSNSRSEMNVSTLELGDSALYLCASSLEGEGAFFGQGTRLTVV.

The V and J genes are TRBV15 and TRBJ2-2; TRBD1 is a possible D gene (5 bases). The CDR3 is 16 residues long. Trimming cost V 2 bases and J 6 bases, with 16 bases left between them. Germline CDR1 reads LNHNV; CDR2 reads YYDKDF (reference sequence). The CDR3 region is CATSRNPGFSPGELFF. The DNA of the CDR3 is TGTGCCACCAGCAGAAACCCAGGGTTTTCTCCCGGGGAGCTGTTTTTT.

CDR3 residues: CASKGDRGNQPQHF. CDR3 nucleotides: TGTGCCAGCAAAGGCGACAGGGGCAATCAGCCCCAGCATTTT. This rearrangement joins TRBV2 to TRBJ1-5, with 7 nucleotides matching TRBD1. This CDR3 region has 14 residues. Losses at the gene ends were 7 bases for V and 2 bases for J; bases not matched to a gene: 5. CDR1 and CDR2 (germline): SNHLY, FYNNEI.

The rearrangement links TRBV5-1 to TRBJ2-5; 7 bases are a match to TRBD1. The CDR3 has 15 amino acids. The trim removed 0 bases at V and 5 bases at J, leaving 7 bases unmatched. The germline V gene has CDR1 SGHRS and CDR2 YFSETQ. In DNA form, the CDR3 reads TGCGCCAGCAGCTTGGGAGGGGGCGGTACGGAGACCCAGTACTTC. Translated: CASSLGGGGTETQYF.

The CDR3 region has the DNA TGCAGCGTTGATCTAGGACACGGGGAGACCCAGTACTTC. This codes for CSVDLGHGETQYF. The chain combines TRBV29-1 with TRBJ2-5; weak D call: TRBD1 (5 bases). The CDR3 loop spans 13 amino acids. Germline lookup yields CDR1 SQVTM and CDR2 ANQGSEA. V was shortened by 3 bases and J by 5 bases, with 13 bases between the two germline ends. Full variable domain (missing parts from reference TRBV29-1 and TRBJ2-5): SAVISQKPSRDICQRGTSLTIQCQVDSQVTMMFWYRQQPGQSLTLIATANQGSEATYESGFVIDKFPISRPNLTFSTLTVSNMSPEDSSIYLCSVDLGHGETQYFGPGTRLLVL.

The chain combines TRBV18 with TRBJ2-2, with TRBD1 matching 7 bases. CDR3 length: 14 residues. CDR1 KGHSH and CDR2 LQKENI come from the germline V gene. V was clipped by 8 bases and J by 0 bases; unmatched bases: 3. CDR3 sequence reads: CASRGTANTGELFF. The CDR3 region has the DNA TGTGCCAGCCGAGGGACAGCGAACACCGGGGAGCTGTTTTTT.

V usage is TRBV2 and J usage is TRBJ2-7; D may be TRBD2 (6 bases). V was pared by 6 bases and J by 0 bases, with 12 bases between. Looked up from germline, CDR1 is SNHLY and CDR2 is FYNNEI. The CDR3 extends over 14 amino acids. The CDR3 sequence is CASRISGPSYEQYF. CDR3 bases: TGTGCCAGCAGAATCAGCGGGCCCTCCTACGAGCAGTACTTC.

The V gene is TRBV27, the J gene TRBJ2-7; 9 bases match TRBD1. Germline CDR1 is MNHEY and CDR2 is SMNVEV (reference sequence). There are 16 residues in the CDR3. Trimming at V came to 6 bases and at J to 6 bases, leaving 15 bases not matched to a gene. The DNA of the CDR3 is TGTGCCAGCAGCCTCCTAGCCGGGACAGGGTCTACCGAGCAGTACTTC. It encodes CASSLLAGTGSTEQYF.

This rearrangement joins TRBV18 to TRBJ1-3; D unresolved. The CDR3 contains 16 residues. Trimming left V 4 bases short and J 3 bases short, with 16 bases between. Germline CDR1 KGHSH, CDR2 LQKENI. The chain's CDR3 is CASSLSNSRVGNTIYF. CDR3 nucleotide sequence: TGTGCCAGCTCACTGTCGAATTCTCGGGTTGGAAACACCATATATTTT. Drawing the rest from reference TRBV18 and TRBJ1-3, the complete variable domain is NAGVMQNPRHLVRRRGQEARLRCSPMKGHSHVYWYRQLPEEGLKFMVYLQKENIIDESGMPKERFSAEFPKEGPSILRIQQVVRGDSAAYFCASSLSNSRVGNTIYFGEGSWLTVV.

The CDR3 DNA sequence: TGTGCCAGCAGCTTATCAGGGGCCAACGTCCTGACTTTC. It translates to CASSLSGANVLTF. The V gene is TRBV11-3, the J gene TRBJ2-6; D unresolved. This CDR3 comprises 13 residues. V was trimmed by 2 bases and J by 4 bases, leaving 3 bases between them. Per the germline V gene, CDR1 is SGHNT and CDR2 is YENEEA.

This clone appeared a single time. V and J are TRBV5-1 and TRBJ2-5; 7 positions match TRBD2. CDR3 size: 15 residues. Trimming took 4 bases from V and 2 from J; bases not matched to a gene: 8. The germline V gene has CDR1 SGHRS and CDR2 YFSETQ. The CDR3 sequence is CASSEAGRRQETQYF. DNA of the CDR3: TGCGCCAGCAGCGAAGCGGGGCGTCGGCAAGAGACCCAGTACTTC.

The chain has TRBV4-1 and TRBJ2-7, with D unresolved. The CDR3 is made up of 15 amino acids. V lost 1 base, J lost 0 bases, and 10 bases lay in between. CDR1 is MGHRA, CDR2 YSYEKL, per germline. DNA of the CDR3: TGCGCCAGCAGCCAAGCCCTTTACGGCTCCTACGAGCAGTACTTC. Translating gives CASSQALYGSYEQYF.

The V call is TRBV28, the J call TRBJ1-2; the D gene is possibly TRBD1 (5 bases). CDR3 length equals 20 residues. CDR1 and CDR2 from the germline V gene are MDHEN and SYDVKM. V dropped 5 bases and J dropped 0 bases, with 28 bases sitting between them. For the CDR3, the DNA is TGTGCCAGCAGTGCCCCAAGGAAATGGGACTCCGGAACTTCTAACTATGGCTACACCTTC. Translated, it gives CASSAPRKWDSGTSNYGYTF.

Here the CDR3 reads CASSSVRTENTDTQYF. CDR3 coding DNA: TGTGCCAGCAGTTCCGTTCGGACAGAAAACACAGATACGCAGTATTTT. This chain joins TRBV6-2 or TRBV6-3 and TRBJ2-3; D is perhaps TRBD1 (6 bases). This CDR3 is built from 16 residues. Trimming cost V 4 bases and J 2 bases, with 16 bases left between them. The germline V gene encodes CDR1 MNHEY and CDR2 SVGEGT.

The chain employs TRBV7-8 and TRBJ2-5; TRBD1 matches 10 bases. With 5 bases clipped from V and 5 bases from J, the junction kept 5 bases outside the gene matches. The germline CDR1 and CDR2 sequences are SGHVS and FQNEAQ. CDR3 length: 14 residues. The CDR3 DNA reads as TGTGCCAGCAGCAGGGGACAGGGGTGGGAGACCCAGTACTTC. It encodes CASSRGQGWETQYF.

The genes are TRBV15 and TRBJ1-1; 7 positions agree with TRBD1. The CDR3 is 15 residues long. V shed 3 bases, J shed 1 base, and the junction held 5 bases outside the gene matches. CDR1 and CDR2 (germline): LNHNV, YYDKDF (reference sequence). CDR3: CATSRTGTANTEAFF. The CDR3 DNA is TGTGCCACCAGCAGGACCGGGACAGCGAACACTGAAGCTTTCTTT.

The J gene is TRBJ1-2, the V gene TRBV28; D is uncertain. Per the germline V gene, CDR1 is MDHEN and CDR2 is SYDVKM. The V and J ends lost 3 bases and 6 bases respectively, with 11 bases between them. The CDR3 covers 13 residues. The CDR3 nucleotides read TGTGCCAGCAGTTTGGCGGGTCATCATGGCTACACCTTC. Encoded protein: CASSLAGHHGYTF.

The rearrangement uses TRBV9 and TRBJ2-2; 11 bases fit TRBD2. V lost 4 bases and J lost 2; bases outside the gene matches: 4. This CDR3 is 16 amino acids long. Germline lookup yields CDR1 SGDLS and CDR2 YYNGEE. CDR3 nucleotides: TGTGCCAGCAGCCCCAGACTAGCGGGAAACACCGGGGAGCTGTTTTTT. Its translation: CASSPRLAGNTGELFF.

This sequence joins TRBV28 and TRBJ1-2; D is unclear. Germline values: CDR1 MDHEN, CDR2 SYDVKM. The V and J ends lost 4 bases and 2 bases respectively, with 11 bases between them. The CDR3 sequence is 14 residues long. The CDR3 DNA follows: TGTGCCAGCAGTTCACCCTCCAGGAACTATGGCTACACCTTC. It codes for CASSSPSRNYGYTF.

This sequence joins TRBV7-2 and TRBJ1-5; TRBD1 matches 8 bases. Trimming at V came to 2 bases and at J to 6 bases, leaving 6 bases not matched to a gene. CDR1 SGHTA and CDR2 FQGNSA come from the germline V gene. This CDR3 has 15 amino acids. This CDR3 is CASSLRQGFGQPQHF. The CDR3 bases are TGTGCCAGCAGCTTAAGACAGGGGTTCGGTCAGCCCCAGCATTTT. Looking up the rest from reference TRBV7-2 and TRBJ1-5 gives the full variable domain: GAGVSQSPSNKVTEKGKDVELRCDPISGHTALYWYRQSLGQGLEFLIYFQGNSAPDKSGLPSDRFSAERTGGSVSTLTIQRTQQEDSAVYLCASSLRQGFGQPQHFGDGTRLSIL.

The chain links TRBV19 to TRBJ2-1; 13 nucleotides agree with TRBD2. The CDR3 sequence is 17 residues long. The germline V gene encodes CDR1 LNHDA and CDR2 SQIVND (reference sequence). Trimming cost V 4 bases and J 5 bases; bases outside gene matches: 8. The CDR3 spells CASSRSRGTSGNNEQFF. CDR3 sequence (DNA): TGTGCCAGTAGTAGAAGCCGGGGGACTAGCGGGAACAATGAGCAGTTCTTC.

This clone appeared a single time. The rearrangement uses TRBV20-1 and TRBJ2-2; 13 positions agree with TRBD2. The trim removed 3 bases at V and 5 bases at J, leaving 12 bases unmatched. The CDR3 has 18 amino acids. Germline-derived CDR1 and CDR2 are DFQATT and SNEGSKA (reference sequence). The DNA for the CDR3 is TGCAGTGCTAGTAGTGGACTAGCGGGAGTGTTTGGGACCGGGGAGCTGTTTTTT. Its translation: CSASSGLAGVFGTGELFF.